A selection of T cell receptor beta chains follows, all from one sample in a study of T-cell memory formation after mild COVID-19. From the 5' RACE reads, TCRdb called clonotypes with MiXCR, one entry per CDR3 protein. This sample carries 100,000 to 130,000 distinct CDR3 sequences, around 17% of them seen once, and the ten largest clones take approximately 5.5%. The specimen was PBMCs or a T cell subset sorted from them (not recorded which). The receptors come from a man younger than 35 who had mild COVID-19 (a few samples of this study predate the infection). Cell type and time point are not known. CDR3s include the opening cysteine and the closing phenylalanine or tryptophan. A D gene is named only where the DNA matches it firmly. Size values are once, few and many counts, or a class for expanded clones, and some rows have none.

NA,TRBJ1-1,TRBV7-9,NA,TGTGCCAGCAGCTTAGGGCCAAGTGAGCACATGAACACTGAAGCTTTCTTT,CASSLGPSEHMNTEAFF
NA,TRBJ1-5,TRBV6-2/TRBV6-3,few,TGTGCCAGCAGCACCCTGGGGCAGAGCAATCAGCCCCAGCATTTT,CASSTLGQSNQPQHF
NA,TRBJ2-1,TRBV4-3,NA,TGCGCCAGCAGCCCCTTTCACCAGAGCTCCTACAATGAGCAGTTCTTC,CASSPFHQSSYNEQFF
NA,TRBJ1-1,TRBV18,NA,TGTGCCAGTAAGGAGCTGAACACTGAAGCTTTCTTT,CASKELNTEAFF
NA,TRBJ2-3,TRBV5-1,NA,TGCGCCAGCAGCGAATTACTCACAGATACGCAGTATTTT,CASSELLTDTQYF
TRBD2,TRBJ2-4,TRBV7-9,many,TGTGCCAGCAGCTTGACTAGCGGGGTTTACGGTCCCATTCAGTACTTC,CASSLTSGVYGPIQYF
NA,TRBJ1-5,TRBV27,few,TGTGCCAGCGGTTTAAGGTCGGGGGCGAATAATCAGCCCCAGCATTTT,CASGLRSGANNQPQHF
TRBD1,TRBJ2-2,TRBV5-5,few,TGTGCCAGCAAAAGGACAGGGGACCCTACGGCCACCGGGGAGCTGTTTTTT,CASKRTGDPTATGELFF
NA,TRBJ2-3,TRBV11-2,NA,TGTGCCAGCAGCTTCCCCGTCCTAGCGAGGGGCACAGATACGCAGTATTTT,CASSFPVLARGTDTQYF
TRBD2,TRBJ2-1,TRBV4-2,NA,TGTGCCAGCAGCCAGAGCGGGGGAGGGAATGAGCAGTTCTTC,CASSQSGGGNEQFF
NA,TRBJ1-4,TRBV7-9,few,TGTGCCAGCAGCTTAGTGGCGGGGAAAGAAAAACTGTTTTTT,CASSLVAGKEKLFF
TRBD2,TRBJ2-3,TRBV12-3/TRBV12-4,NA,TGTGCCAGCAGCCCCGGGACTACAAATACGCAGTATTTT,CASSPGTTNTQYF
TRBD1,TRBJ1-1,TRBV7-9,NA,TGTGCCAGCAGCCCCCGGGACAGGGGTAACGAGAACACTGAAGCTTTCTTT,CASSPRDRGNENTEAFF
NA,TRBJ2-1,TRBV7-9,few,TGTGCCAGCAGAGCCAACCCAGGGGTTTCCTACAATGAGCAGTTCTTC,CASRANPGVSYNEQFF
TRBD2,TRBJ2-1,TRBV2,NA,TGTGCCAGGGGGACTAGCGGGGGCTTTAATGAGCAGTTCTTC,CARGTSGGFNEQFF
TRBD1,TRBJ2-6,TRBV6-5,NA,TGTGCCAGCAGCTGGACAGGGCCTCCGTCTGGGGCCAACGTCCTGACTTTC,CASSWTGPPSGANVLTF
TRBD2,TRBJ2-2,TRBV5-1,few,TGCGCCAGCAGCATAGCCGGGACTAGCCGGGCCGGGGAGCTGTTTTTT,CASSIAGTSRAGELFF
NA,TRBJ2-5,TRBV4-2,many,TGTGCCAGCAGCCAAGTAAGGGGGGAGACCCAGTACTTC,CASSQVRGETQYF
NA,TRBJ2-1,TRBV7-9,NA,TGTGCCAGCAGCTTAGGACTTGTGGAGTTCTTC,CASSLGLVEFF
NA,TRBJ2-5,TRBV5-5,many,TGTGCCAGCAGCTTGGTTCCACGGACGGAGGCGGAGACCCAGTACTTC,CASSLVPRTEAETQYF
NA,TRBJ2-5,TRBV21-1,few,TGTGCCAGCAGCAAACGACAGAATCGAGAGACCCAGTACTTC,CASSKRQNRETQYF
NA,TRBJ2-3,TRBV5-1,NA,TGCGCCAGCAGTTATTGGGGTTCAGATACGCAGTATTTT,CASSYWGSDTQYF
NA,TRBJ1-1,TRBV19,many,TGTGCCAGTAGTACCGGACGGACGGTGAACACTGAAGCTTTCTTT,CASSTGRTVNTEAFF
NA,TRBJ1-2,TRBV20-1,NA,TGCAGCGGGACCGGTGGGGGAGGTGGCTACACCTTC,CSGTGGGGGYTF
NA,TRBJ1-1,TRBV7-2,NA,TGTGCCAGCAGCTTAGTAGGCTCAACGAACACTGAAGCTTTCTTT,CASSLVGSTNTEAFF
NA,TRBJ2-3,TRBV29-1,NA,TGCAGCGTGGAACGGGGGGCGACAGATACGCAGTATTTT,CSVERGATDTQYF
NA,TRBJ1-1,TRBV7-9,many,TGTGCCAGCAGCTTCGGCCAGTACACTGAAGCTTTCTTT,CASSFGQYTEAFF
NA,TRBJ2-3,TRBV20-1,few,TGCAGTGCTCGACGAACCACAGATACGCAGTATTTT,CSARRTTDTQYF
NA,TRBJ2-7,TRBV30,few,TGTGCCTGGATGAGGGTGCGGGGACACGAGCAGTACTTC,CAWMRVRGHEQYF
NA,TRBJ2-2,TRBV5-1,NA,TGCGCCAGCAGCTTGGACGGCCAGACCGGGGAGCTGTTTTTT,CASSLDGQTGELFF
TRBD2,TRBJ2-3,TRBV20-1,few,TGCAGTGCTGGCCTCCGGGGCGGGGGGCATACAGATACGCAGTATTTT,CSAGLRGGGHTDTQYF
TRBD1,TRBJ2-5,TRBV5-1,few,TGCGCCAGCAGCTTAGTAGGCGGACAGGGGGGAGAGACCCAGTACTTC,CASSLVGGQGGETQYF
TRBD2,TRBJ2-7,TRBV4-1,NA,TGCGCCAGCAGCCAGCAGGGACTAGCTTTCTCCGAGCAGTACTTC,CASSQQGLAFSEQYF
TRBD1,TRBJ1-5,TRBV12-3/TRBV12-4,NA,TGTGCCAGCAGCTTACTGACAGGGGGGCAGCCCCAGCATTTT,CASSLLTGGQPQHF
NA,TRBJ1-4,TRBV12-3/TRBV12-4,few,TGTGCCAGCAGACAGGACAAACTGTTTTTT,CASRQDKLFF
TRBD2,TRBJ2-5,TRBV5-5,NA,TGTGCCAGCAGCTCTGTTGGAGCGGGGAGAGGAGAGACCCAGTACTTC,CASSSVGAGRGETQYF
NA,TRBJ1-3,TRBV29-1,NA,TGCAGCGTTATGTCCCGTTTCTCTGGAAACACCATATATTTT,CSVMSRFSGNTIYF
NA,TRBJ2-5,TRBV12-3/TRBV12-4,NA,TGTGCCAGCAGACGGAGGGGGGAGACCCAGTACTTC,CASRRRGETQYF
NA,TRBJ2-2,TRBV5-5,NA,TGTGCCAGCAGCTTAGGGGGTCTGTCCACCGGGGAGCTGTTTTTT,CASSLGGLSTGELFF
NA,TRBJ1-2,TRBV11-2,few,TGTGCCAGCAGCCATAATAGTGGCTACACCTTC,CASSHNSGYTF
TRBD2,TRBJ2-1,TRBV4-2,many,TGTGCCAGCAGCCAGGAGACTAGCGGCAATGAGCAGTTCTTC,CASSQETSGNEQFF
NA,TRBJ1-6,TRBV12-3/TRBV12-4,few,TGTGCCAGCAGCCGGGTGGATGGGGGTTCACCCCTCCACTTT,CASSRVDGGSPLHF
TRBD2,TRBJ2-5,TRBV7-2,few,TGTGCCAGCAGTTCAGCGGGGGGGCCTGGGAAGACCCAGTACTTC,CASSSAGGPGKTQYF
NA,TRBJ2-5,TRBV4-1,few,TGCGCCAGCAGCCAAGATCGGCCGGAGACCCAGTACTTC,CASSQDRPETQYF
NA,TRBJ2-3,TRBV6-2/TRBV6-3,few,TGTGCCAGCAGTTACCAGTTGACTCCCCTCACAGATACGCAGTATTTT,CASSYQLTPLTDTQYF
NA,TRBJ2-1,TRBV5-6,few,TGTGCCAGCAGCTTGTCGGGTCGCTCCTACAATGAGCAGTTCTTC,CASSLSGRSYNEQFF